Below are 28 T cell receptor beta chains sequenced from a single sample in a study of shared clonotypes between healthy human individuals. The protocol was immunoSEQ multiplex PCR, while the TCRdb copy is restricted to in-frame clones and leaves out a portion. The sample includes about 2.1 million clones, roughly 95% of them seen just once. Naive CD8 isolation took CD45RO-negative cells positively selected for CCR7 and excluded terminally differentiated effector memory CD45RA+ cells. The specimen was naive CD8+ T cells from PBMCs. The receptors shown here come from a man younger than 35 in good health. Some clones in this sample may be carry-over from other donors' samples.

DNA of the CDR3: TGTGCCAGCAGCTTAATGGAGCGGGAGGACGAGCAGTACTTC. Residues: CASSLMEREDEQYF. This chain joins TRBV7-3 and TRBJ2-7; 9 positions agree with TRBD2. Germline loops: CDR1 SGHTA, CDR2 FQGTGA. Trimming at V came to 1 base and at J to 5 bases, leaving 3 bases not matched to a gene. The CDR3 covers 14 residues.

The table lists this clone with a count of one. The V gene is TRBV10-3, the J gene TRBJ2-1, with a tentative D call TRBD1 (6 bases). Trimming cost V 0 bases and J 4 bases, with 10 bases left between them. This CDR3 is 15 amino acids long. CDR1 and CDR2 (germline): ENHRY, SYGVKD. The CDR3 spells CAISESGAPYNEQFF. The CDR3 coding sequence is TGTGCCATCAGTGAGTCGGGGGCCCCTTACAATGAGCAGTTCTTC.

As for this clone: The junction shows a germline mismatch at one end, possibly a read error. The chain uses TRBV19 and TRBJ1-2; D is uncertain. The CDR3 runs to 14 residues. Germline CDR1 is LNHDA and CDR2 is SQIVND (reference sequence). In DNA, the CDR3 is TGTGCCAGCGCGGGAGTATCCGGGCCTTATGACTACACCTTC. This codes for CASAGVSGPYDYTF.

This clone was detected once. The chain has TRBV27 and TRBJ2-3; 7 positions agree with TRBD2. This CDR3 region has 14 residues. Trimming cost V 4 bases and J 4 bases; bases outside gene matches: 5. Germline V gives CDR1 MNHEY, CDR2 SMNVEV (reference sequence). CDR3 DNA: TGTGCCAGCAGTTGGGGGGGTTTCGCAGATACGCAGTATTTT. Encoded protein: CASSWGGFADTQYF.

This clone was recorded a few times. The rearrangement joins TRBV9 to TRBJ2-3; 12 bases align to TRBD2. CDR1 is SGDLS, CDR2 YYNGEE, per germline. The CDR3 is 17 amino acids. V lost 0 bases, J lost 1 base, and 3 bases stayed unmatched. The CDR3 loop reads CASSVGLAGEGTDTQYF. The CDR3 coding sequence is TGTGCCAGCAGCGTAGGACTAGCGGGAGAAGGCACAGATACGCAGTATTTT.

V is TRBV2 and J is TRBJ2-5, with 10 positions matching TRBD1. This CDR3 contains 15 residues. V trimming: 2 bases; J trimming: 3 bases; junction bases outside the gene matches: 3. The germline CDR1 and CDR2 sequences are SNHLY and FYNNEI. The CDR3 here is CASSERTGGEETQYF. The CDR3 DNA reads as TGTGCCAGCAGTGAAAGGACAGGGGGGGAAGAGACCCAGTACTTC.

This chain connects TRBV5-1 to TRBJ2-1; tentative D call: TRBD2 (6 bases). This CDR3 region has 13 residues. CDR1 is SGHRS and CDR2 is YFSETQ in the germline V gene. Trimming took off 5 bases at V and 1 base at J, with 7 bases between the two ends. The DNA for the CDR3 is TGCGCCAGCAGGGAGGGATCCTACAATGAGCAGTTCTTC. It encodes CASREGSYNEQFF.

In regard to this clone: The sample contains more than one DNA sequence encoding this CDR3. The chain links TRBV28 to TRBJ2-7; 10 nucleotides align to TRBD1. The CDR3 runs 15 residues. Germline lookup yields CDR1 MDHEN and CDR2 SYDVKM. V was clipped by 1 base and J by 7 bases; unmatched bases: 7. The CDR3 reads CASSLFRQGAGEQYF. Written as DNA, the CDR3 is TGTGCCAGCAGTTTATTTCGACAGGGGGCGGGGGAGCAGTACTTC. Full variable domain (rest looked up from reference TRBV28 and TRBJ2-7): DVKVTQSSRYLVKRTGEKVFLECVQDMDHENMFWYRQDPGLGLRLIYFSYDVKMKEKGDIPEGYSVSREKKERFSLILESASTNQTSMYLCASSLFRQGAGEQYFGPGTRLTVT.

V is TRBV5-4 and J is TRBJ1-1, with 11 bases lining up with TRBD1. Trimming cost V 7 bases and J 7 bases; bases outside gene matches: 15. CDR1 is SGHNT, CDR2 YYREEE, per germline (reference sequence). CDR3 size: 16 residues. This chain's CDR3 is CASLQLDRGLAGEAFF. CDR3 in DNA: TGTGCCAGCCTCCAATTGGACAGGGGGCTTGCTGGTGAAGCTTTCTTT.

In regard to this clone: This sample also contains other DNA sequences that code for the same CDR3. The chain uses TRBV7-9 and TRBJ2-3; D is ambiguous. With 2 bases removed from V and 4 bases from J, the gap between germline ends came to 1 base. Germline CDR1 SEHNR, CDR2 FQNEAQ (reference sequence). This CDR3 has 11 amino acids. The CDR3: CASSLSDTQYF. The CDR3 region has the DNA TGTGCCAGCAGCTTATCAGATACGCAGTATTTT.

J is TRBJ2-3 and V is TRBV11-2; 12 positions agree with TRBD1. Germline lookup yields CDR1 SGHAT and CDR2 FQNNGV. This CDR3 has 15 residues. The trim removed 3 bases at V and 7 bases at J, leaving 5 bases unmatched. As DNA, the CDR3 is TGTGCCAGCAGCTTCGGGACAGGGGGCAGGCATACGCAGTATTTT. It encodes CASSFGTGGRHTQYF.

The chain has TRBV19 and TRBJ1-2; D is unclear. Per the germline V gene, CDR1 is LNHDA and CDR2 is SQIVND (reference sequence). V was trimmed by 5 bases and J by 2 bases, leaving 9 bases between them. The CDR3 spans 13 residues. DNA for the CDR3: TGTGCCAGTAGTTATGAGACGAACTATGGCTACACCTTC. Translating gives CASSYETNYGYTF.

The chain links TRBV2 to TRBJ2-3; no reliable D call. Germline V gene lookup returns CDR1 SNHLY and CDR2 FYNNEI. V gave up 7 bases and J gave up 0 bases, with 11 bases separating them. CDR3 length: 14 residues. The chain's CDR3 is CASTPGDSTDTQYF. In nucleotides, the CDR3 is TGTGCCAGCACCCCTGGTGATAGCACAGATACGCAGTATTTT.

The chain couples TRBV10-2 to TRBJ1-4; D is unresolved. This CDR3 is 14 amino acids long. The germline V and J ends were trimmed by 3 bases and 4 bases, with 9 bases remaining between them. Germline assignment: CDR1 WSHSY and CDR2 SAAADI. CDR3 DNA sequence: TGCGCCAGCAGTGATGGGGAGTTTAATGAAAAACTGTTTTTT. Amino acids: CASSDGEFNEKLFF.

V gene TRBV6-5 combines with J gene TRBJ1-5, with 10 nucleotides matching TRBD1. Trimming took 5 bases from V and 9 from J; bases not matched to a gene: 10. Germline-derived CDR1 and CDR2 are MNHEY and SVGAGI. The CDR3 is 15 amino acids. CDR3 sequence: CASSPDRGPRAPQHF. The CDR3 region has the DNA TGTGCCAGCAGTCCAGACAGGGGGCCCCGGGCGCCCCAGCATTTT.

The V and J genes are TRBV9 and TRBJ2-1, with D possibly being TRBD2 (5 bases). The V and J ends lost 0 bases and 2 bases respectively, with 12 bases between them. Germline CDR1 reads SGDLS; CDR2 reads YYNGEE. CDR3 length: 16 amino acids. The CDR3 reads CASSVAWELAYNEQFF. The CDR3 DNA reads as TGTGCCAGCAGCGTAGCTTGGGAGTTGGCCTACAATGAGCAGTTCTTC.

The rearrangement uses TRBV7-9 and TRBJ2-1, with D possibly being TRBD1 or TRBD2 (5 bases each). The germline V and J ends were trimmed by 8 bases and 4 bases, with 27 bases remaining between them. The CDR3 has 18 residues. Germline V gene data show CDR1 as SEHNR and CDR2 as FQNEAQ (reference sequence). The CDR3, as DNA: TGTGCCAGCCCTCGGACGGGACCCATAAAGGAAATATACAATGAGCAGTTCTTC. The encoded protein is CASPRTGPIKEIYNEQFF.

The J gene is TRBJ1-3, the V gene TRBV19; weak D call: TRBD1 (5 bases). The germline V and J ends were trimmed by 9 bases and 4 bases, with 13 bases remaining between them. Germline V lookup: CDR1 LNHDA, CDR2 SQIVND (reference sequence). The CDR3 covers 13 residues. The CDR3 coding sequence is TGTGCCAGCGAGGGGCTGAACGGAAACACCATATATTTT. This encodes CASEGLNGNTIYF.

DNA for the CDR3: TGTGCCAGCAGTCATTCAATAGCGGGAGGGCCCCAAACCGGGGAGCTGTTTTTT. Its translation: CASSHSIAGGPQTGELFF. The chain joins TRBV7-9 to TRBJ2-2, with TRBD2 matching 11 bases. CDR1 SEHNR and CDR2 FQNEAQ come from the germline V gene (reference sequence). V dropped 6 bases and J dropped 5; count of bases not matched to a gene: 14. The CDR3 runs 18 residues.

The V gene is TRBV29-1, the J gene TRBJ2-7; 11 positions agree with TRBD2. The CDR3 covers 13 residues. The V segment lost 8 bases and the J segment 3 bases; nucleotides outside the gene matches: 6. Looked up from germline, CDR1 is SQVTM and CDR2 is ANQGSEA. The CDR3 DNA reads as TGCAGCATAAGACTAGCGGGGAGCTACGAGCAGTACTTC. Amino acid sequence: CSIRLAGSYEQYF.

The chain employs TRBV14 and TRBJ2-7; 7 bases line up with TRBD2. The CDR3 is 14 residues long. CDR1 is SGHDN and CDR2 is FVKESK in the germline V gene. V shed 4 bases and J 3 bases; nucleotides not matched to a gene: 6. The CDR3 is CASSPWTSNYEQYF. The CDR3 DNA is TGTGCCAGCAGCCCCTGGACTAGTAACTACGAGCAGTACTTC. Complete variable domain (other parts from reference TRBV14 and TRBJ2-7): EAGVTQFPSHSVIEKGQTVTLRCDPISGHDNLYWYRRVMGKEIKFLLHFVKESKQDESGMPNNRFLAERTGGTYSTLKVQPAELEDSGVYFCASSPWTSNYEQYFGPGTRLTVT.

The chain employs TRBV7-9 and TRBJ2-7; D gene unclear. Germline values: CDR1 SEHNR, CDR2 FQNEAQ (reference sequence). The CDR3 covers 14 residues. V dropped 5 bases and J dropped 3 bases, with 14 bases sitting between them. CDR3 residues: CASSTGPQFYEQYF. The CDR3 nucleotides are TGTGCCAGCAGCACCGGACCGCAATTCTACGAGCAGTACTTC.

This clone occurred once. This sequence joins TRBV21-1 and TRBJ1-3. TRBV21-1 is an annotated pseudogene. The CDR3 extends over 12 amino acids. The CDR3 nucleotides are TGTGCCAGCAGCAAATCCGAGGACACCATATATTTT. Translating it yields CASSKSEDTIYF.

V and J are TRBV7-9 and TRBJ2-5; perhaps TRBD2 as D (6 bases). The J call may not be correct, given that the DNA end is closer to TRBJ2-7. The germline gives CDR1 SEHNR, CDR2 FQNEAQ (reference sequence). The CDR3 is 13 amino acids. The DNA of the CDR3 is TGTGCCAGCAGCCTCGGGACTCACTACGAGCAGTACTTC. Translated, it gives CASSLGTHYEQYF.

V usage is TRBV9 and J usage is TRBJ2-1; no clear D. From germline, CDR1 is SGDLS and CDR2 YYNGEE. This CDR3 is built from 13 residues. Trimming stripped 0 bases from V and 6 bases from J, with 7 bases between. CDR3 DNA sequence: TGTGCCAGCAGCGTAGGAACCTTCAATGAGCAGTTCTTC. It encodes CASSVGTFNEQFF.

In this sample, this clone turned up once. V usage is TRBV28 and J usage is TRBJ2-7, with TRBD2 matching over 7 bases. Germline-derived CDR1 and CDR2 are MDHEN and SYDVKM. Germline trimming cut 7 bases from V and 3 bases from J; bases unmatched to any gene: 12. The CDR3 totals 15 residues. In DNA, the CDR3 is TGTGCCAGCACGAAGTGGGAGGGATCTCTCTACGAGCAGTACTTC. This gives the protein CASTKWEGSLYEQYF.

The chain carries TRBV9 and TRBJ2-7; 9 bases are a match to TRBD1. V lost 4 bases to trimming and J lost 8 bases; unmatched junction nucleotides: 7. Germline CDR1 is SGDLS and CDR2 is YYNGEE. The CDR3 is 13 residues long. CDR3 sequence (DNA): TGTGCCAGCAGCCCGCGGGACAGGGAGAAGCAGTACTTC. Its translation: CASSPRDREKQYF.

The CDR3 nucleotides are TGTGCCACCAGCAGAGCACAGGGGCCGAATCAGCCCCAGCATTTT. Encoded protein: CATSRAQGPNQPQHF. V and J are TRBV15 and TRBJ1-5, with 7 bases identical to TRBD1. Germline trimming cut 1 base from V and 4 bases from J; bases unmatched to any gene: 4. CDR1 and CDR2 from the germline V gene are LNHNV and YYDKDF (reference sequence). The CDR3 is 15 amino acids.